A selection of T cell receptor beta chains follows, all from one sample in a study of T cells in Graves' hyperthyroidism and ophthalmopathy. Each CDR3 protein gets one entry after TCRdb re-called the multiplex PCR reads with MiXCR. The repertoire holds approximately 700,000 distinct CDR3 sequences, with about 16% as singletons. The source material was blood. The receptors here all came from a man younger than 35 with Graves' hyperthyroidism. Both conserved end residues are part of each CDR3. Fields, in order: V gene, CDR3 length, clone size, J gene, D gene, CDR3 DNA, CDR3 protein. D genes are given only for firm matches. Part of the rows lack a size; the others show once, few, many or a class for expanded clones.

TRBV30	14	many	TRBJ2-5	TRBD2	TGTGCCTGGAGTGCCGGGACTAGCGGAGAGACCCAGTACTTC	CAWSAGTSGETQYF
TRBV4-1	18	NA	TRBJ2-3	TRBD2	TGCGCCAGCAGCCAAGACCCTACTAGCGGGGTTAGCACAGATACGCAGTATTTT	CASSQDPTSGVSTDTQYF
TRBV15	16	many	TRBJ2-1	TRBD2	TGTGCCACCAGCAGAGATGGCCTAGCGGGAAGGAATGAGCAGTTCTTC	CATSRDGLAGRNEQFF
TRBV28	13	few	TRBJ2-3	NA	TGTGCCAGCTCTACCAAAGGGCCGGATACGCAGTATTTT	CASSTKGPDTQYF
TRBV12-3/TRBV12-4	12	many	TRBJ2-7	NA	TGTGCCAGTGGGGCAGGGCCCTACGAGCAGTACTTC	CASGAGPYEQYF
TRBV29-1	11	NA	TRBJ2-2	NA	TGCAGCGTTGCGTTTGTCGGGGAGCTGTTTTTT	CSVAFVGELFF
TRBV30	16	many	TRBJ1-3	NA	TGTGCCTGGAGTCGGACAGCTTCGCTCTTCGGAAACACCATATATTTT	CAWSRTASLFGNTIYF
TRBV20-1	12	many	TRBJ1-2	NA	TGCAGTGCTAGGAGCAGGGACGATGGCTACACCTTC	CSARSRDDGYTF
TRBV18	15	few	TRBJ1-3	NA	TGTGCCAGCTCACCACACAGGGACTCTGGAAACACCATATATTTT	CASSPHRDSGNTIYF
TRBV12-3/TRBV12-4	14	many	TRBJ2-3	TRBD1	TGTGCCAGCAGACACACAGGGGGCGCAGATACGCAGTATTTT	CASRHTGGADTQYF
TRBV7-8	16	many	TRBJ2-1	NA	TGTGCCAGCAGCTTAGGAGCGTCCAGGCTAGCCTATGAGCAGTTCTTC	CASSLGASRLAYEQFF
TRBV11-2	17	NA	TRBJ2-3	NA	TGTGCCAGCAGCTTGAGGAGAGCGCCAGAAAGCACAGATACGCAGTATTTT	CASSLRRAPESTDTQYF
TRBV30	13	many	TRBJ1-2	NA	TGTGCCTGGAGTGGGGCGGAGAACTATGGCTACACCTTC	CAWSGAENYGYTF
TRBV20-1	14	many	TRBJ2-1	NA	TGCAGTGCTAACAGACTGGGGCGGAGGGATGAGCAGTTCTTC	CSANRLGRRDEQFF
TRBV2	14	many	TRBJ1-5	NA	TGTGCCAGCACCCAACAGGGCGGCAATCAGCCCCAGCATTTT	CASTQQGGNQPQHF
TRBV3-1	14	few	TRBJ1-1	NA	TGTGCCAGCAGCCGAATAGGTGCAAACACTGAAGCTCTCTTT	CASSRIGANTEALF
TRBV12-3/TRBV12-4	15	many	TRBJ1-2	NA	TGTGCCAGCAGTTTTATTCACGGCCACAACTATGGCTACACCTTC	CASSFIHGHNYGYTF
TRBV28	15	many	TRBJ2-1	TRBD2	TGTGCCAGCAGTCTGGTGACTAGCGGGAGAGGCGGGCAGTTCTTC	CASSLVTSGRGGQFF
TRBV4-1	24	few	TRBJ2-7	TRBD2	TGCGCCAGCAGCCAAGAAGGGGCAGTACGGAACTTTAGACTAGCGGGCATCAAACCCTACGAGCAGTACTTC	CASSQEGAVRNFRLAGIKPYEQYF